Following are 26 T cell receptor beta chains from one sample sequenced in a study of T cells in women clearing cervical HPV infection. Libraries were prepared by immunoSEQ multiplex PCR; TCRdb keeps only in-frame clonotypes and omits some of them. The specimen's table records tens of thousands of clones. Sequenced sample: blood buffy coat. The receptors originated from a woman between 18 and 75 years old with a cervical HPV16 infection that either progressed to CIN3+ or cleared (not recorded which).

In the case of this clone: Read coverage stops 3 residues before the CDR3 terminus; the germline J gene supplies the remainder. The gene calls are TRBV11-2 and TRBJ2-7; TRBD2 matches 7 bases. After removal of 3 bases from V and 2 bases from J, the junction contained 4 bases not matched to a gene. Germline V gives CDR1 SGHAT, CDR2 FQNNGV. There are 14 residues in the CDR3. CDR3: CASSLAAGAYEQYF. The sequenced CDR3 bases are TGTGCCAGCAGCTTGGCGGCGGGGGCCTACGAG. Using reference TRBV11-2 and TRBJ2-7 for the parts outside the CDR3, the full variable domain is EAGVAQSPRYKIIEKRQSVAFWCNPISGHATLYWYQQILGQGPKLLIQFQNNGVVDDSQLPKDRFSAERLKGVDSTLKIQPAKLEDSAVYLCASSLAAGAYEQYFGPGTRLTVT.

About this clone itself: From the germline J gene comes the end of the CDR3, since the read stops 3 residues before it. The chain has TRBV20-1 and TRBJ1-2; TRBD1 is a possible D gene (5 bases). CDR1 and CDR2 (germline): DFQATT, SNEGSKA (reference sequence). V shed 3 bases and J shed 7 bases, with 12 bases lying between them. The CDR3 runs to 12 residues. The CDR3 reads CSASNPGGGYTF. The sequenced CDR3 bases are TGCAGTGCTAGTAATCCGGGGGGTGGC.

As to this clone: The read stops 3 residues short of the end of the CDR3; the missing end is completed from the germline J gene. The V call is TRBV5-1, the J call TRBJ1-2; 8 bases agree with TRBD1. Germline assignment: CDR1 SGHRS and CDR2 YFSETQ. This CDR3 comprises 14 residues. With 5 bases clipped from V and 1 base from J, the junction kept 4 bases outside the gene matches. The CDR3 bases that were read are TGCGCCAGCAGTTCCGGACAGGGTAACTATGGC. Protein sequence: CASSSGQGNYG. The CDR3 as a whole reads CASSSGQGNYGYTF.

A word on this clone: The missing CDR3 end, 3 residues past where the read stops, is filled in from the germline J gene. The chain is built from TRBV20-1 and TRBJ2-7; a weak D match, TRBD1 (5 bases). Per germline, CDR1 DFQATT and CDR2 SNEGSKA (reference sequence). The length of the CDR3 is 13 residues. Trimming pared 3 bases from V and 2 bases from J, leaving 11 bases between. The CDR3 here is CSARADKTYEQYF. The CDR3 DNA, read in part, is TGCAGTGCTAGGGCGGACAAAACCTACGAG.

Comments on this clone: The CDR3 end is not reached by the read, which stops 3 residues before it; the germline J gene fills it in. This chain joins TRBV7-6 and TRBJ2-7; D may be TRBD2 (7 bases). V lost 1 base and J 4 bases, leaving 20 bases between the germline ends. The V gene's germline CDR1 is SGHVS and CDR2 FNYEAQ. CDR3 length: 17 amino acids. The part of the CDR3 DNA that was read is TGTGCCAGCAGCTTAGGGGTGGGGGGGGGCCGAGGTTACGAG. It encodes CASSLGVGGGRGYE. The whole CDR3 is CASSLGVGGGRGYEQYF.

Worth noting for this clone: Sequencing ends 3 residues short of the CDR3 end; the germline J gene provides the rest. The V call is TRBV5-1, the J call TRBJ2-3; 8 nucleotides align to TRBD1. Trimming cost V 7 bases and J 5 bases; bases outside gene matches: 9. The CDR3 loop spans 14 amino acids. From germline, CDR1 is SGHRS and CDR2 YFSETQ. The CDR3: CASSGQGSGDTQYF. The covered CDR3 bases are TGCGCCAGCTCCGGACAGGGCTCAGGAGATACG.

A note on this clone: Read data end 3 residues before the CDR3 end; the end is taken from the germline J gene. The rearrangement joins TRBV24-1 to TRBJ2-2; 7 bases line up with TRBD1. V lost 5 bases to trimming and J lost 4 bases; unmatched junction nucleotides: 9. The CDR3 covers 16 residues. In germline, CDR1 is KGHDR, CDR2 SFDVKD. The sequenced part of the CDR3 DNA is TGTGCCACCAGTGGGACCGGGACAGTCGCCACCGGGGAG. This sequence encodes CATSGTGTVATGE. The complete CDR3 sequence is CATSGTGTVATGELFF.

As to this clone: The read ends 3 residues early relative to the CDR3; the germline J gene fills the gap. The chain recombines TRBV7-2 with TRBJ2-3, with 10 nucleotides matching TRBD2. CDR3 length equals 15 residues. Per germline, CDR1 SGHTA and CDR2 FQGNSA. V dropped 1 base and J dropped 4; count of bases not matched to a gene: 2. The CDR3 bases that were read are TGTGCCAGCAGCTTAGGGACTAGCGGTTCAGATACG. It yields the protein CASSLGTSGSDT. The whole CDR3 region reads CASSLGTSGSDTQYF.

CDR3 in amino acids: CARSAGTVYNSPLFF. The sequenced part of the CDR3 DNA is TGTGCCCGTTCGGCGGGGACAGTATATAATTCACCA. This chain links TRBV30 with TRBJ1-4; the match to TRBD1 covers 7 bases. The sequence runs out 3 residues before the end of the CDR3; the remainder is reconstructed from the germline J gene. Germline CDR1 reads GTSNPN; CDR2 reads SVGIG (reference sequence). This CDR3 has 15 amino acids.

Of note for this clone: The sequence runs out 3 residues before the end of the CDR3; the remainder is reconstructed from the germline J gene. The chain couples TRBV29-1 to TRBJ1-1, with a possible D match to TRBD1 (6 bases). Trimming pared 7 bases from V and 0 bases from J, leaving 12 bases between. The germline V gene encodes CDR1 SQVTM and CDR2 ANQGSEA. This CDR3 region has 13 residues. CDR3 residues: CSGRTAMNTEAFF. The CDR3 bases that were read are TGCAGCGGACGGACAGCTATGAACACTGAA.

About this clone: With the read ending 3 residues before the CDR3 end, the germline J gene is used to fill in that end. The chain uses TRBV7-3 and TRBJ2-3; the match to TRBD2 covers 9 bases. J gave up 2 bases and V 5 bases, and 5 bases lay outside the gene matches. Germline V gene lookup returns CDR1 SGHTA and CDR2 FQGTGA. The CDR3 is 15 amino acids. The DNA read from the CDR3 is TGTGCCAGCAGCCTTAGCGGGGGATTCACAGATACG. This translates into CASSLSGGFTDT. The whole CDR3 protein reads CASSLSGGFTDTQYF.

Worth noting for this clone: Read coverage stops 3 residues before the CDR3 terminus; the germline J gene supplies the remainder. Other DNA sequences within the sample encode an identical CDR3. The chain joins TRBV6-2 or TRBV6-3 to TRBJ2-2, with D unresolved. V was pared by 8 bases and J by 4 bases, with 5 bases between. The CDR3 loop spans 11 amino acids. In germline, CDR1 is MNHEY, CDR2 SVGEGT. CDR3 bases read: TGTGCCAGCTCCCGCACCGGGGAG. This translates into CASSRTGE. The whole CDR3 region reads CASSRTGELFF.

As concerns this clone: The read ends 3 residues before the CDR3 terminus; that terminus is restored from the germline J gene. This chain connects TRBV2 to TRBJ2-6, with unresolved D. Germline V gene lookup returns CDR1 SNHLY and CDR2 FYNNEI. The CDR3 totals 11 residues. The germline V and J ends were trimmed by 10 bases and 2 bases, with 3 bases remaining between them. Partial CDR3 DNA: TGTGCCACCGCTGGGGCCAACGTC. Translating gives CATAGANV. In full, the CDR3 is CATAGANVLTF.

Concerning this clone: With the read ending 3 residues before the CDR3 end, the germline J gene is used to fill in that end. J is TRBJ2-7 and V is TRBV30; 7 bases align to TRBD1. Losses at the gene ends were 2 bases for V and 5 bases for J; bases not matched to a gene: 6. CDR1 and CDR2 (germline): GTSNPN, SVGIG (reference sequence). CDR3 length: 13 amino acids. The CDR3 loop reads CAWSSTGYHEQYF. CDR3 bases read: TGTGCCTGGAGTTCGACAGGGTACCACGAG.

CDR3 bases read: TGTGCCTGGAGTGTACAGGGTTACGAC. This codes for CAWSVQGYD. The entire CDR3 reads CAWSVQGYDYTF. The chain combines TRBV30 with TRBJ1-2; D possibly corresponds to TRBD1 (6 bases). The read terminates 3 residues before the CDR3 end, so the remaining end is supplied by the germline J gene. The germline CDR1 and CDR2 sequences are GTSNPN and SVGIG (reference sequence). The CDR3 has 12 residues. Full variable domain (missing parts from reference TRBV30 and TRBJ1-2): SQTIHQWPATLVQPVGSPLSLECTVEGTSNPNLYWYRQAAGRGLQLLFYSVGIGQISSEVPQNLSASRPQDRQFILSSKKLLLSDSGFYLCAWSVQGYDYTFGSGTRLTVV.

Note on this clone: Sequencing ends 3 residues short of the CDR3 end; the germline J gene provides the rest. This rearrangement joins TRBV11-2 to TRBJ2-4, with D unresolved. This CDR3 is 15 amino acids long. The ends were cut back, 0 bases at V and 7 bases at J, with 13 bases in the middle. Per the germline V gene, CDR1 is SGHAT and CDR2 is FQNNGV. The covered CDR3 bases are TGTGCCAGCAGCTTAGATGGTAACCCTCGGAACATT. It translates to CASSLDGNPRNI. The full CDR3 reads CASSLDGNPRNIQYF.

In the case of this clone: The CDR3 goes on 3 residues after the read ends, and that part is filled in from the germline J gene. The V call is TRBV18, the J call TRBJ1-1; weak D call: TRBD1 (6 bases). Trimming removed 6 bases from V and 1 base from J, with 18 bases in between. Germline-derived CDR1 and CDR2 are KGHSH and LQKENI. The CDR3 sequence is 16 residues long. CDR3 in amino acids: CASSLLQGLRNTEAFF. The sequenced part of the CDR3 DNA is TGTGCCAGCTCTCTTCTACAGGGCCTGAGGAACACTGAA.

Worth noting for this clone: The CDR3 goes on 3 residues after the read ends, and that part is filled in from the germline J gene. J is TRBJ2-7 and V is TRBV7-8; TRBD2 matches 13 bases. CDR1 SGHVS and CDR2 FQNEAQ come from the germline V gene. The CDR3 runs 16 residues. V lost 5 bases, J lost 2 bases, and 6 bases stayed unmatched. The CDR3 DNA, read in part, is TGTGCCAGCAGCGGGAGGACTAGCGGGAGACCCTACGAG. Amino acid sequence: CASSGRTSGRPYE. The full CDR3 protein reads CASSGRTSGRPYEQYF.

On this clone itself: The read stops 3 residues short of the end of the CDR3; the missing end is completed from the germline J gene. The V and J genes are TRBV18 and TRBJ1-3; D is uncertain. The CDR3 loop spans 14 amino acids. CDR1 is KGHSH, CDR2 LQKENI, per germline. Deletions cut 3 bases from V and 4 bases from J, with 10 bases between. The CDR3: CASSPPRSGNTIYF. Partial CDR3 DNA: TGTGCCAGCTCACCCCCCCGTTCCGGAAACACC.

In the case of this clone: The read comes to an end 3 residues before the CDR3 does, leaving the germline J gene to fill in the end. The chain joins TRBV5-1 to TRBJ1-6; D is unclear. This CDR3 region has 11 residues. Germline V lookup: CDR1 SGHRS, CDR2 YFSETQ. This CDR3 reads CASSFNLPLHF. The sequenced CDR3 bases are TGCGCCAGCAGCTTTAATCTGCCC.

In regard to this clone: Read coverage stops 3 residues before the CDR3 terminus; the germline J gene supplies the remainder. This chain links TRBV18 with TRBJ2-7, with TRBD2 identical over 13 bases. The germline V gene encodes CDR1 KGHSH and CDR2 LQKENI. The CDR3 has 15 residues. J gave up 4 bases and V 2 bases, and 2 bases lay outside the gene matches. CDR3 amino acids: CASSPGTSGTYEQYF. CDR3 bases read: TGTGCCAGCTCACCAGGGACTAGCGGGACTTACGAG.

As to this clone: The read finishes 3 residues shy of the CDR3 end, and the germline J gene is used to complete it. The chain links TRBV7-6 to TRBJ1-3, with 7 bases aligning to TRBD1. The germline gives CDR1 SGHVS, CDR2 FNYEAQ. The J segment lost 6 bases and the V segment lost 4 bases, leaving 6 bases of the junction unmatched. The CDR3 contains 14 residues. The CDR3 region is CASSSWQGVNTIYF. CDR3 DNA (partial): TGTGCCAGCAGCTCGTGGCAGGGGGTAAACACC.

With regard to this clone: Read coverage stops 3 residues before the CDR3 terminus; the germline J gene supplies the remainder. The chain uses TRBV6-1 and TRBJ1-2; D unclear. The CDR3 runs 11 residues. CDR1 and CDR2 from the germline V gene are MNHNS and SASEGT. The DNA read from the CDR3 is TGTGCCAGCAGTGAATGGATAGGG. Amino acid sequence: CASSEWIG. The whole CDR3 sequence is CASSEWIGYTF.

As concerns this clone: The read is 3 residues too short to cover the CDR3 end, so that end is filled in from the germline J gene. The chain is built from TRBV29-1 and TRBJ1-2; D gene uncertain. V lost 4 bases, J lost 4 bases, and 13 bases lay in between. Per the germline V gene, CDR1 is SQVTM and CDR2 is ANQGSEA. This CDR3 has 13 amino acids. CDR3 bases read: TGCAGCGTTGTGGTCATAGAGGGCTATGGC. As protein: CSVVVIEGYG. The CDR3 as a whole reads CSVVVIEGYGYTF.

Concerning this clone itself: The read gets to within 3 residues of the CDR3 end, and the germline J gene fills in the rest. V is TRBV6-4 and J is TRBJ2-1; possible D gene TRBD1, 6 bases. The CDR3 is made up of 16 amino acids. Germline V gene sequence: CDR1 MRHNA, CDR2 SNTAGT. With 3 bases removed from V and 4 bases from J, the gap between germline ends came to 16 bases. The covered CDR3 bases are TGTGCCAGCAGTGAGGCTATCGGGACACTGTACAATGAG. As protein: CASSEAIGTLYNE. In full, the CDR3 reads CASSEAIGTLYNEQFF.

Incomplete CDR3 DNA: TGTGCCAGTAGTATCTTCGGGCAGGGGGCAGACGAAAAA. The encoded protein is CASSIFGQGADEK. The full CDR3 protein reads CASSIFGQGADEKLFF. V and J are TRBV19 and TRBJ1-4; 8 bases map to TRBD1. The read falls 3 residues short of the CDR3 end, and the missing part is taken from the germline J gene. This CDR3 has 16 amino acids. The V gene end was trimmed by 3 bases and the J gene end by 8 bases; junction bases not matched to a gene: 11. CDR1 and CDR2 from the germline V gene are LNHDA and SQIVND (reference sequence).